This TCR beta chain was found in a study of shared clonotypes between healthy human individuals. General observations from the study: Rarefaction indicated that sorted-subset sequencing remained incomplete although depth was large.

As regards this clone: Its antigen remains unidentified.

J lost 6 bases, V lost 2 bases, and 6 bases had no gene match. The CDR3 is 15 amino acids. The V gene's germline CDR1 is MDHEN and CDR2 SYDVKM. Researchers divided each subset's genomic DNA evenly across several immunoSEQ plates. Original processing notes: Because ImmunoSEQ provided only junction sequences with no quality scores, the filtering differed. Assay: immunoSEQ multiplex PCR; the TCRdb copy retains only in-frame clones and omits some. V and J calls and clone size come straight from that table; D and trimming were deduced from the DNA. The table has a few hundred thousand clones, 95% to 98% seen once.

The sample consisted of naive CD4+ T cells sorted from blood. Subset defined: CD45RA+ positively selected. The clonotype was recovered from a woman in her 30s in good health. This chain uses TRBV28 with TRBJ1-5; 8 bases map to TRBD1. CDR3 sequence: CASSLRAGGPQPQHF. CDR3 coding DNA: TGTGCCAGCAGTTTACGGGCAGGGGGCCCTCAGCCCCAGCATTTT.